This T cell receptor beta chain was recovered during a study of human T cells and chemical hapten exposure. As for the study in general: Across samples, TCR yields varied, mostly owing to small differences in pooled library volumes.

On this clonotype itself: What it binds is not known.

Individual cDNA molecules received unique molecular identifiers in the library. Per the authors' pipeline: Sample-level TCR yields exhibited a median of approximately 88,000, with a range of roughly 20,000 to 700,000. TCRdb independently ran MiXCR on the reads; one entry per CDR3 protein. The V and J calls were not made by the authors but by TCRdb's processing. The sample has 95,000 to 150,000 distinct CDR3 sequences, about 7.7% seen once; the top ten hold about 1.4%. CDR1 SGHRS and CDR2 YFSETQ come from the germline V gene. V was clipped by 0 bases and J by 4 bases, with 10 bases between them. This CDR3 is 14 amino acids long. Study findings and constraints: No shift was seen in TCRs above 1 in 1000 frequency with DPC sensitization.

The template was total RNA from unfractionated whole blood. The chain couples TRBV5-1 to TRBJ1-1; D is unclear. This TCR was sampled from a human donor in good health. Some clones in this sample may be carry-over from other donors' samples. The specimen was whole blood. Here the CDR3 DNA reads TGCGCCAGCAGCTTGGTGGACGCTGCCACTGAAGCTTTCTTT. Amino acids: CASSLVDAATEAFF.